This T cell receptor beta chain was identified in a study of tumor and adjacent non-tumor tissue in lung cancer. RNA was extracted from bulk tissue without any cell sorting. Three rounds of nested PCR, following a modified ARM-PCR protocol, produced the TCRbeta library. TCRdb called the multiplex PCR reads again in MiXCR, with one record for every CDR3 protein. Of approximately 110,000 distinct CDR3 sequences listed, approximately 82% are singletons. Germline CDR1 MNHEY, CDR2 SVGAGI. CDR3 length: 14 amino acids. J lost 0 bases, V lost 11 bases, and 7 bases had no gene match. This clonotype has a count of ten or more.

The sample taken for sequencing was lung tumor tissue. The sequence was obtained from a woman aged 55-70 years with non-small cell lung cancer. The J gene is TRBJ2-3, the V gene TRBV6-5, with TRBD1 identical over 8 bases. This CDR3 reads CAARGPTSTDTQYF. The CDR3 DNA is TGTGCCGCCAGGGGGCCCACTAGCACAGATACGCAGTATTTT.